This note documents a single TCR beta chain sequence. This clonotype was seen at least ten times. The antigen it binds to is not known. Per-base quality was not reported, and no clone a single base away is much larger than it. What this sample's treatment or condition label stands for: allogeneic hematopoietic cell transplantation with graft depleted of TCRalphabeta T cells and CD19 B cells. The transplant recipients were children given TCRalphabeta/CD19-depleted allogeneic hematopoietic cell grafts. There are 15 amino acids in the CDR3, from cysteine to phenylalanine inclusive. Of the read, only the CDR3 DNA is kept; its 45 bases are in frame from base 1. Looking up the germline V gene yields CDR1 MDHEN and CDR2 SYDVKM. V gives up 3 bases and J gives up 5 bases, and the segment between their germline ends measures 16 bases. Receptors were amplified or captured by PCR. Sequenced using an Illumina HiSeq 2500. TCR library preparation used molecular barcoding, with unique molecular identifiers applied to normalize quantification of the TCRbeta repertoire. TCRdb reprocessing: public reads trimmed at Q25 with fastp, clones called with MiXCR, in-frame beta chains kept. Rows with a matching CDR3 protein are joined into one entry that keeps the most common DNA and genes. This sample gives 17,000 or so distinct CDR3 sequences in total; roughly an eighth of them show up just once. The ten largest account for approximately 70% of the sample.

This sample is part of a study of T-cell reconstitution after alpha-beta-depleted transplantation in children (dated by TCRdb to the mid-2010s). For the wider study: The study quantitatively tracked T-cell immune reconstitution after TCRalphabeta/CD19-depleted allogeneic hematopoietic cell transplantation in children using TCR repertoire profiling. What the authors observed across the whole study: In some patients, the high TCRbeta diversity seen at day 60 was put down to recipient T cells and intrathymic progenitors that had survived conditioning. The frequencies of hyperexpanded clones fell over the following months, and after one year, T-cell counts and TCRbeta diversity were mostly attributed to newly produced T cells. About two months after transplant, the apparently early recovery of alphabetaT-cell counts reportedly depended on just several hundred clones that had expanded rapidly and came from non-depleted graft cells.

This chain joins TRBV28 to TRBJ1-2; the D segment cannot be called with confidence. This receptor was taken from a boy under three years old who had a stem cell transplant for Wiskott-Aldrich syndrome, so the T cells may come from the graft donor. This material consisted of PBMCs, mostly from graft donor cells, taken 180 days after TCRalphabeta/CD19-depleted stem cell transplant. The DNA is TGTGCCAGCAGTTTTCCCACCGGGCCGGGATATGGCTACACCTTC. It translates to CASSFPTGPGYGYTF.